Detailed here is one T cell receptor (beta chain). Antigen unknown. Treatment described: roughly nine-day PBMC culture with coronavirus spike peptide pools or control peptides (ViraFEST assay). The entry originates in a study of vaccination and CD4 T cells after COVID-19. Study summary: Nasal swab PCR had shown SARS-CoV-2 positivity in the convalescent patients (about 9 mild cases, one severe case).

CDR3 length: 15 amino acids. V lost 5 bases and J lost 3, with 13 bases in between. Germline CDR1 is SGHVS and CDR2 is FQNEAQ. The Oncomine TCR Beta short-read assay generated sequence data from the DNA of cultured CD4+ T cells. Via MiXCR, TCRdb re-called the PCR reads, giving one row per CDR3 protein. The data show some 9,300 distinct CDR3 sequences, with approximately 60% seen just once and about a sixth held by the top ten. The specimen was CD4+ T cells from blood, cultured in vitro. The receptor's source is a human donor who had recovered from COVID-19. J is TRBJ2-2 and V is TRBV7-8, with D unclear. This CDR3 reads CASSHLSGDTGELFF. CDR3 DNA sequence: TGTGCCAGCAGCCACCTAAGTGGAGACACCGGGGAGCTGTTTTTT.